A single sample is the source of the 14 T cell receptor beta chains below, sequenced in a study of cytotoxic CD8 clonotypes in ibrutinib-treated CLL. TCRdb keeps only in-frame clones here, not all; method: immunoSEQ multiplex PCR. The repertoire holds around 130,000 clones, about 85% seen once, with 3% to 4% in the top ten. This specimen was PBMCs, taken after 24 months of ibrutinib treatment. These receptors came from a human donor with chronic lymphocytic leukemia.

This clone was seen just once. DNA of the CDR3: TGTGCCAGCAGCGCGGACAGTACCACCGGGGAGCTGTTTTTT. Amino acid sequence: CASSADSTTGELFF. The chain carries TRBV9 and TRBJ2-2; perhaps TRBD1 as D (6 bases). The CDR3 runs 14 residues. Between the trimmed V and J ends, which lost 3 bases and 4 bases, there was a span of 10 bases. Germline V lookup: CDR1 SGDLS, CDR2 YYNGEE.

V is TRBV10-3 and J is TRBJ1-3; D is ambiguous. V was trimmed by 7 bases and J by 0 bases, leaving 7 bases between them. The length of the CDR3 is 13 residues. Germline CDR1 and CDR2: ENHRY and SYGVKD. The CDR3 coding sequence is TGTGCCATCATCGGGGACTCTGGAAACACCATATATTTT. This translates into CAIIGDSGNTIYF.

The rearrangement uses TRBV19 and TRBJ2-7; D is ambiguous. The CDR3 consists of 13 residues. The germline V gene encodes CDR1 LNHDA and CDR2 SQIVND (reference sequence). V dropped 2 bases and J dropped 2 bases, with 7 bases sitting between them. The CDR3 DNA reads as TGTGCCAGTAGTATACGGCCCACCTACGAGCAGTACTTC. It is translated as CASSIRPTYEQYF.

This chain uses TRBV7-3 with TRBJ1-1; D is undetermined. There are 15 residues in the CDR3. Germline V CDR1 and CDR2: SGHTA, FQGTGA. V shed 0 bases and J shed 1 base, with 9 bases lying between them. The CDR3 nucleotides read TGTGCCAGCAGCTTAACCCGCGGATCGAACACTGAAGCTTTCTTT. It is translated as CASSLTRGSNTEAFF.

The rearrangement joins TRBV5-6 to TRBJ2-5; 11 bases agree with TRBD1. The trim removed 3 bases at V and 3 bases at J, leaving 4 bases unmatched. Germline V gene data show CDR1 as SGHDT and CDR2 as YYEEEE. CDR3 size: 15 residues. The chain's CDR3 is CASSWPGQGEETQYF. The CDR3, as DNA: TGTGCCAGCAGCTGGCCGGGACAGGGGGAAGAGACCCAGTACTTC.

The genes are TRBV7-2 and TRBJ2-7; 10 bases agree with TRBD2. Germline V gene data show CDR1 as SGHTA and CDR2 as FQGNSA. J lost 4 bases, V lost 1 base, and 7 bases had no gene match. The CDR3 is made up of 16 amino acids. The chain's CDR3 is CASSLGPSGGSYEQYF. CDR3 nucleotide sequence: TGTGCCAGCAGCTTAGGGCCTAGCGGGGGTTCGTACGAGCAGTACTTC.

The chain links TRBV28 to TRBJ1-4, with 7 bases that match TRBD1. Germline CDR1 reads MDHEN; CDR2 reads SYDVKM. The CDR3 length is 17 residues. The ends lost 4 bases at V and 5 bases at J; junction bases unmatched: 13. The CDR3 sequence: CASSSSRRTGWNEKLFF. The CDR3 nucleotides are TGTGCCAGCAGTTCCAGCCGGAGGACAGGTTGGAATGAAAAACTGTTTTTT.

The chain employs TRBV5-6 and TRBJ1-2; D perhaps matches TRBD1 (6 bases). The CDR3 consists of 14 residues. V gave up 4 bases and J gave up 6 bases, with 16 bases separating them. Germline-derived CDR1 and CDR2 are SGHDT and YYEEEE. CDR3 nucleotide sequence: TGTGCCAGCAGCCGCAGGGGCATAATGAATGGCTACACCTTC. Residues: CASSRRGIMNGYTF. Full variable domain (remainder filled in from reference TRBV5-6 and TRBJ1-2): DAGVTQSPTHLIKTRGQQVTLRCSPKSGHDTVSWYQQALGQGPQFIFQYYEEEERQRGNFPDRFSGHQFPNYSSELNVNALLLGDSALYLCASSRRGIMNGYTFGSGTRLTVV.

V and J are TRBV10-2 and TRBJ2-3; 8 bases map to TRBD1. Germline V CDR1 and CDR2: WSHSY, SAAADI. After removal of 1 base from V and 3 bases from J, the junction contained 3 bases not matched to a gene. This CDR3 is built from 15 residues. This CDR3 is CASSEWGQDTDTQYF. Here the CDR3 DNA reads TGCGCCAGCAGTGAGTGGGGACAGGATACAGATACGCAGTATTTT.

This clone was recorded once. The chain uses TRBV30 and TRBJ2-7; D is possibly TRBD1 or TRBD2 (5 bases each). V shed 5 bases and J shed 2 bases, with 16 bases lying between them. There are 14 residues in the CDR3. Germline V CDR1 and CDR2: GTSNPN, SVGIG (reference sequence). CDR3 DNA: TGTGCCTGGGATCGGGACCCAAACGCCTACGAGCAGTACTTC. It is translated as CAWDRDPNAYEQYF.

V gene TRBV27 combines with J gene TRBJ1-5; 12 bases align to TRBD1. J lost 9 bases, V lost 5 bases, and 14 bases had no gene match. CDR1 is MNHEY, CDR2 SMNVEV, per germline (reference sequence). The CDR3 has 17 residues. The CDR3 coding sequence is TGTGCCAGCAGTCGAAAGGGACAGGGGGCGGCCGTAGGGCCCCAGCATTTT. Amino acid sequence: CASSRKGQGAAVGPQHF.

This sequence joins TRBV19 and TRBJ2-5; possible D gene TRBD2, 7 bases. Germline CDR1 reads LNHDA; CDR2 reads SQIVND (reference sequence). The CDR3 sequence is 12 residues long. Trimming shortened V by 10 bases and J by 7 bases, and 16 bases separated the two germline ends. The CDR3 reads CATGGGYGTQYF. The CDR3 DNA follows: TGTGCCACTGGCGGGGGCTATGGGACCCAGTACTTC.

This chain connects TRBV2 to TRBJ2-1; D might be TRBD2 (5 bases). There are 11 residues in the CDR3. The germline gives CDR1 SNHLY, CDR2 FYNNEI. V lost 4 bases and J 9 bases, leaving 7 bases between the germline ends. This CDR3 reads CASSGAGEQFF. The CDR3 coding sequence is TGTGCCAGCAGTGGGGCGGGTGAGCAGTTCTTC. Complete variable domain (other parts from reference TRBV2 and TRBJ2-1): EPEVTQTPSHQVTQMGQEVILRCVPISNHLYFYWYRQILGQKVEFLVSFYNNEISEKSEIFDDQFSVERPDGSNFTLKIRSTKLEDSAMYFCASSGAGEQFFGPGTRLTVL.

The chain has TRBV7-2 and TRBJ2-3; D remains unclear. Germline values: CDR1 SGHTA, CDR2 FQGNSA. This CDR3 spans 15 amino acids. Trimming pared 2 bases from V and 6 bases from J, leaving 15 bases between. The CDR3 region is CASSLLAPVADTQYF. The CDR3, as DNA: TGTGCCAGCAGCTTATTGGCTCCGGTGGCGGATACGCAGTATTTT.